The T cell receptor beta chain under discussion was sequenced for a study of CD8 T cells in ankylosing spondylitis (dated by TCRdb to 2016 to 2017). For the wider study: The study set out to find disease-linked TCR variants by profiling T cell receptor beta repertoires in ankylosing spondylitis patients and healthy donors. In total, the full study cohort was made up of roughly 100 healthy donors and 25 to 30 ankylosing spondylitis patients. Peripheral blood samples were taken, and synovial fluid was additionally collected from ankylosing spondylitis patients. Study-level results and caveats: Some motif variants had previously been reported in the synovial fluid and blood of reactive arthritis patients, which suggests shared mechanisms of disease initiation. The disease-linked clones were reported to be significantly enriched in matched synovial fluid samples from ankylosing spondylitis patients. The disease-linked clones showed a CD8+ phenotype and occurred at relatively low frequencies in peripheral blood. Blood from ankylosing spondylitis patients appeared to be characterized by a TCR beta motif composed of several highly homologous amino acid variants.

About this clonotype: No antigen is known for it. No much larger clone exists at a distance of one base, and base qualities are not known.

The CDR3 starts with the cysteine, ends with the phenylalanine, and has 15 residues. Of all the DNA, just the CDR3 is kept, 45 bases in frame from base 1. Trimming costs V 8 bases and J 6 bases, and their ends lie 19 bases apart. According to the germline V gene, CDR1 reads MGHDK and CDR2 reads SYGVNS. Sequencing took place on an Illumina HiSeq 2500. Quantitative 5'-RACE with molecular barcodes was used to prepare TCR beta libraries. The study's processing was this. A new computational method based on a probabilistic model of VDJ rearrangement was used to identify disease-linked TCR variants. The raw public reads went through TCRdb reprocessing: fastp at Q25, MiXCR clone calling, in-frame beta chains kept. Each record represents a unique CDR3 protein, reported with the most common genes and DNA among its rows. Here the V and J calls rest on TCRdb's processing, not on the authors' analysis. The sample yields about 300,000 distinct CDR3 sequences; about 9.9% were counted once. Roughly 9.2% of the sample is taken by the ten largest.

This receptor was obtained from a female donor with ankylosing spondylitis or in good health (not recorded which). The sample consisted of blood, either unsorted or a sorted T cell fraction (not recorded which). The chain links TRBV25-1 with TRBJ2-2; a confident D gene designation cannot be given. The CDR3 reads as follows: CASGPALLGSGELFF. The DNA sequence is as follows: TGTGCCAGCGGCCCCGCCCTTCTCGGGTCCGGGGAGCTGTTTTTT.